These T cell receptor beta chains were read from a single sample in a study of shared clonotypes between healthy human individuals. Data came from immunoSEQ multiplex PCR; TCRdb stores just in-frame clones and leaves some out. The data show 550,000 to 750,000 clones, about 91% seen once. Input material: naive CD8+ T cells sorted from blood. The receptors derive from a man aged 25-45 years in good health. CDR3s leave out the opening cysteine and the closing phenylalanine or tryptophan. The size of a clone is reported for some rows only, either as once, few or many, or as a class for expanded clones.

cdr3_aa: ASMGETYNEQF
clone_size: NA
v_call: TRBV19
j_call: TRBJ2-1

cdr3_aa: ASSEHGGRVGYEQY
clone_size: NA
v_call: TRBV6-1
j_call: TRBJ2-7

cdr3_aa: AISVTGQGKMNTEAF
clone_size: NA
v_call: TRBV10-3
j_call: TRBJ1-1

cdr3_aa: ASSLLRTGGYEQY
clone_size: NA
v_call: TRBV27
j_call: TRBJ2-7

cdr3_aa: ASSQESHVAEYEQY
clone_size: NA
v_call: TRBV4-1
j_call: TRBJ2-7

cdr3_aa: ASSVASYNEQF
clone_size: NA
v_call: TRBV9
j_call: TRBJ2-1

cdr3_aa: ASSPYREVGTGELF
clone_size: NA
v_call: TRBV12-5
j_call: TRBJ2-2

cdr3_aa: ASSIEWDRTTNYGYT
clone_size: NA
v_call: TRBV19
j_call: TRBJ1-2

cdr3_aa: ASSQDSYGTSGSGETQY
clone_size: NA
v_call: TRBV4-1
j_call: TRBJ2-5

cdr3_aa: ASKGTGSIGSPMNTEAF
clone_size: NA
v_call: TRBV19
j_call: TRBJ1-1

cdr3_aa: ASSYSLEKSYNEQF
clone_size: NA
v_call: TRBV6-6
j_call: TRBJ2-1

cdr3_aa: ATRGGLAAYNEQF
clone_size: NA
v_call: TRBV15
j_call: TRBJ2-1

cdr3_aa: ASTSWTENNEQF
clone_size: NA
v_call: TRBV6-1
j_call: TRBJ2-1

cdr3_aa: ASSSKGGTGELF
clone_size: NA
v_call: TRBV7-9
j_call: TRBJ2-2

cdr3_aa: ASKPGGISIQY
clone_size: NA
v_call: TRBV27
j_call: TRBJ2-4

cdr3_aa: ASRGHEQF
clone_size: NA
v_call: TRBV27
j_call: TRBJ2-1

cdr3_aa: ASSLGSLNEQY
clone_size: NA
v_call: TRBV7-9
j_call: TRBJ2-7

cdr3_aa: ASSWAPGAYEQY
clone_size: NA
v_call: TRBV7-9
j_call: TRBJ2-7

cdr3_aa: ASSAGWDPFNEQF
clone_size: few
v_call: TRBV2
j_call: TRBJ2-1

cdr3_aa: ASSLEGPYNEQF
clone_size: NA
v_call: TRBV5-1
j_call: TRBJ2-1

cdr3_aa: ASSEAGSYGYT
clone_size: NA
v_call: TRBV11-2
j_call: TRBJ1-2

cdr3_aa: ASSSDRGRQETQY
clone_size: NA
v_call: TRBV7-2
j_call: TRBJ2-5

cdr3_aa: ASSPRTSRTGELF
clone_size: NA
v_call: TRBV5-4
j_call: TRBJ2-2

cdr3_aa: ASSLSGGAFYEQY
clone_size: NA
v_call: TRBV27
j_call: TRBJ2-7

cdr3_aa: ASSSPGGLSTGELF
clone_size: NA
v_call: TRBV7-6
j_call: TRBJ2-2

cdr3_aa: ASRHRQGRTNYGYT
clone_size: NA
v_call: TRBV19
j_call: TRBJ1-2

cdr3_aa: ATGGTTFGYT
clone_size: NA
v_call: TRBV9
j_call: TRBJ1-2